This passage covers 3 T cell receptor beta chains from one sample sequenced in a study of cytomegalovirus exposure and HLA in healthy donors. Primers: 60 Vbeta forward and 13 Jbeta reverse. Data came from immunoSEQ multiplex PCR; TCRdb stores just in-frame clones and leaves some out. Of some 160,000 clones in the sample, under 90% were seen once. The sample was PBMCs. All receptors come from a boy aged 2 to 9 in good health and CMV-seronegative.

The chain uses TRBV7-2 and TRBJ1-2; D possibly corresponds to TRBD1 (5 bases). The germline V gene encodes CDR1 SGHTA and CDR2 FQGNSA. V lost 4 bases, J lost 0 bases, and 21 bases lay in between. The CDR3 is 18 amino acids. The CDR3 bases are TGTGCCAGCAGCTCCACCTCCCTTGAGCAGGGCTCTAACTATGGCTACACCTTC. Its protein product is CASSSTSLEQGSNYGYTF. Combining the CDR3 with reference TRBV7-2 and TRBJ1-2 gives the whole variable domain GAGVSQSPSNKVTEKGKDVELRCDPISGHTALYWYRQSLGQGLEFLIYFQGNSAPDKSGLPSDRFSAERTGGSVSTLTIQRTQQEDSAVYLCASSSTSLEQGSNYGYTFGSGTRLTVV.

The J gene is TRBJ1-3, the V gene TRBV4-1; D is unresolved. Germline V gene lookup returns CDR1 MGHRA and CDR2 YSYEKL. The CDR3 covers 16 residues. V dropped 0 bases and J dropped 0 bases, with 9 bases sitting between them. CDR3 residues: CASSQDFRSSGNTIYF. The CDR3 region has the DNA TGCGCCAGCAGCCAAGATTTCAGAAGCTCTGGAAACACCATATATTTT.

The V call is TRBV28, the J call TRBJ2-5; TRBD2 aligns across 8 bases. Germline-derived CDR1 and CDR2 are MDHEN and SYDVKM. The CDR3 length is 16 residues. Unmatched junction bases numbered 11, after V lost 3 bases and J lost 5 bases. The CDR3: CASSLGLRGGQETQYF. CDR3 bases: TGTGCCAGCAGTTTGGGCCTTCGGGGGGGGCAGGAGACCCAGTACTTC. Supplemented by reference TRBV28 and TRBJ2-5, the full variable domain reads DVKVTQSSRYLVKRTGEKVFLECVQDMDHENMFWYRQDPGLGLRLIYFSYDVKMKEKGDIPEGYSVSREKKERFSLILESASTNQTSMYLCASSLGLRGGQETQYFGPGTRLLVL.